The 8 T cell receptor beta chains given below trace back to one sample, sequenced in a study of shared clonotypes between healthy human individuals (dated by TCRdb to the early 2020s). Library prep was done by the immunoSEQ multiplex PCR assay. The table comes from immuneACCESS by way of TCRdb, which keeps in-frame sequences with V and J called. Part of the clones is missing from these tables; in studies checked, under half for an unresolved V gene and the rest for unknown reasons. This sample comprises fewer than 1.4 million clones, 78% of them detected only once. 0.61% of the sample comes from the top ten. The sequenced material came from memory CD4+ T cells from PBMCs. The cell subset or site label, read with the paper, signifies: CD45RA-negative fraction. The origin of the receptors is a man aged 18 to 29 in good health. Some clones in this sample may be carry-over from other donors' samples.

This chain connects TRBV5-4 to TRBJ2-1; TRBD2 matches 8 bases. The germline gives CDR1 SGHNT, CDR2 YYREEE (reference sequence). With 5 bases clipped from V and 4 bases from J, the junction kept 11 bases outside the gene matches. The CDR3 loop spans 16 amino acids. DNA for the CDR3: TGTGCCAGCAGTGGAGGGGCTAGCGGGCATTACAATGAGCAGTTCTTC. It translates to CASSGGASGHYNEQFF.

Written as DNA, the CDR3 is TGCGCCAGCAGCTCTACAGGGCTCGGAAGCTATGGCTACACCTTC. Amino acids: CASSSTGLGSYGYTF. The chain couples TRBV5-1 to TRBJ1-2, with D possibly being TRBD1 (6 bases). CDR3 length: 15 amino acids. The V gene lost 3 bases and the J gene lost 4 bases, with 16 bases spanning the gap. Germline-derived CDR1 and CDR2 are SGHRS and YFSETQ.

Points on this clone: This could be a read error, since a much larger clone is one nucleotide away. This CDR3 is also generated by other DNA sequences in the sample. The chain is built from TRBV4-2 and TRBJ2-5, with TRBD1 matching 9 bases. V shed 1 base, J shed 1 base, and the junction held 7 bases outside the gene matches. The germline CDR1 and CDR2 sequences are LGHNA and YNFKEQ. The CDR3 covers 17 residues. This CDR3 is CASSQGGWGQGQETQYF. The CDR3 bases are TGTGCCAGCAGCCAAGGAGGATGGGGACAGGGCCAAGAGACCCAGTACTTC.

This clone is a singleton in its sample. A clone one base away is much larger, so this may be a read error. The V call is TRBV30, the J call TRBJ2-5, with 10 bases matching TRBD1. Germline lookup yields CDR1 GTSNPN and CDR2 SVGIG (reference sequence). The CDR3 covers 15 residues. CDR3 residues: CAWINPGQGPETQHF. The CDR3 DNA sequence: TGTGCCTGGATTAACCCGGGACAGGGGCCAGAGACCCAGCACTTC. The complete variable domain, with remaining parts taken from reference TRBV30 and TRBJ2-5, reads SQTIHQWPATLVQPVGSPLSLECTVEGTSNPNLYWYRQAAGRGLQLLFYSVGIGQISSEVPQNLSASRPQDRQFILSSKKLLLSDSGFYLCAWINPGQGPETQHFGPGTRLLVL.

J is TRBJ2-1 and V is TRBV7-7; 7 bases line up with TRBD1. The V gene end was trimmed by 1 base and the J gene end by 9 bases; junction bases not matched to a gene: 6. The CDR3 extends over 14 amino acids. Germline CDR1 reads SSHAT; CDR2 reads FNYEAQ (reference sequence). The CDR3 spells CASSLGTGLREQFF. CDR3 nucleotide sequence: TGTGCCAGCAGCTTAGGGACAGGTCTTCGTGAGCAGTTCTTC. The full variable domain, in which reference TRBV7-7 and TRBJ2-1 provide the parts outside the CDR3, is GAGVSQSPRYKVTKRGQDVTLRCDPISSHATLYWYQQALGQGPEFLTYFNYEAQPDKSGLPSDRFSAERPEGSISTLTIQRTEQRDSAMYRCASSLGTGLREQFFGPGTRLTVL.

This chain joins TRBV10-2 and TRBJ1-6; D call uncertain. The germline V and J ends were trimmed by 3 bases and 9 bases, with 15 bases remaining between them. The CDR3 has 15 residues. The V gene's germline CDR1 is WSHSY and CDR2 SAAADI. As DNA, the CDR3 is TGCGCCAGCAGTGAAGCCGGTCGTGTGCCTTCACCCCTCCACTTT. Amino acid sequence: CASSEAGRVPSPLHF.

The chain links TRBV10-3 to TRBJ2-1, with a possible D match to TRBD1 (7 bases). The CDR3 is 18 amino acids. Germline V gene lookup returns CDR1 ENHRY and CDR2 SYGVKD. Trimming left V 11 bases short and J 2 bases short, with 28 bases between. The CDR3 DNA reads TGTGCCGTCGGGAGTGGGCAGGGGGGCTCAGTTCCCTACAATGAGCAGTTCTTC. Protein: CAVGSGQGGSVPYNEQFF.

The rearrangement uses TRBV7-3 and TRBJ2-1, with D possibly being TRBD2 (7 bases). This CDR3 comprises 19 residues. Per the germline V gene, CDR1 is SGHTA and CDR2 is FQGTGA. Trimming removed 2 bases at V and 0 bases at J, with 20 bases between. CDR3 bases: TGTGCCAGCAGCTTATCGGGGGGCTTAGCGGTTAGCTCCTACAATGAGCAGTTCTTC. It specifies CASSLSGGLAVSSYNEQFF.